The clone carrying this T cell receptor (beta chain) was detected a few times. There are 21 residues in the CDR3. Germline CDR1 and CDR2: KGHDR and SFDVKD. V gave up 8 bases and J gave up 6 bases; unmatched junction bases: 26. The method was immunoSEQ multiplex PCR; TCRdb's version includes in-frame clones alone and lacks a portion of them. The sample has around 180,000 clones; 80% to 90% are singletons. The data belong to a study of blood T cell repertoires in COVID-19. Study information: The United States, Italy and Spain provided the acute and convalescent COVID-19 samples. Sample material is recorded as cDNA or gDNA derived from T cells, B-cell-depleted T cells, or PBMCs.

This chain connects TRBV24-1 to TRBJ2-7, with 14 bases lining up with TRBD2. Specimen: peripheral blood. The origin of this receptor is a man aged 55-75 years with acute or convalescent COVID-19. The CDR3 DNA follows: TGTGCCACCACCTTCGGGACAGGACCATCCGCGGGACTAGCGGGAGCTAGCGAGCAGTACTTC. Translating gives CATTFGTGPSAGLAGASEQYF.